This T cell receptor (beta chain) was recovered during a study of shared clonotypes between healthy human individuals. Trimming shortened V by 10 bases and J by 3 bases, and 13 bases separated the two germline ends. Germline-derived CDR1 and CDR2 are MDHEN and SYDVKM. This CDR3 is 12 amino acids long. Terminally differentiated effector memory CD45RA+ cells were excluded from the naive CD8 cells, which were CD45RO-negative and positively selected for CCR7. The data were produced by immunoSEQ multiplex PCR, yet TCRdb's version contains in-frame clones alone and is incomplete. The sample has roughly 2.1 million clones, just over 90% seen once.

The rearrangement joins TRBV28 to TRBJ2-7, with D tentatively TRBD1 (5 bases). Source material: naive CD8+ T cells from PBMCs. This TCR derives from a young man in good health. Some clones in this sample may be carry-over from other donors' samples. Here the CDR3 reads CAISDQGYEQYF. The CDR3 DNA follows: TGTGCCATCTCCGACCAGGGCTACGAGCAGTACTTC.